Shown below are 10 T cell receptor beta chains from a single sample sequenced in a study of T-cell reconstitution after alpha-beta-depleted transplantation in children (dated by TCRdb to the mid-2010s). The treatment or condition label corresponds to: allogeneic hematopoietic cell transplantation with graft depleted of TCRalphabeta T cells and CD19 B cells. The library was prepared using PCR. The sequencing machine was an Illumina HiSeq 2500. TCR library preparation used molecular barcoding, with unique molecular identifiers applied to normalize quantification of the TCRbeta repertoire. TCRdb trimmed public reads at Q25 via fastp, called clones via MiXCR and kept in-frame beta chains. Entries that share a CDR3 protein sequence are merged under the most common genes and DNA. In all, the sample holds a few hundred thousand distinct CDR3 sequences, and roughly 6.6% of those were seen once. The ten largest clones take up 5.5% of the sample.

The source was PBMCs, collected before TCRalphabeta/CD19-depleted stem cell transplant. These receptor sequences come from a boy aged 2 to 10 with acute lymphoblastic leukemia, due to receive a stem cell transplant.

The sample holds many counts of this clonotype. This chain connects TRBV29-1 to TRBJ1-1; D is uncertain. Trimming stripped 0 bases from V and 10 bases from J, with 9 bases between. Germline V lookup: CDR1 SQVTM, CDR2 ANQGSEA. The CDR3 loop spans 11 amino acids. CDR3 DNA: TGCAGCGTTGAAGATTACAGTGGAGCTTTCTTT. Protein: CSVEDYSGAFF. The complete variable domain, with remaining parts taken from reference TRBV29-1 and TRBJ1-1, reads SAVISQKPSRDICQRGTSLTIQCQVDSQVTMMFWYRQQPGQSLTLIATANQGSEATYESGFVIDKFPISRPNLTFSTLTVSNMSPEDSSIYLCSVEDYSGAFFGQGTRLTVV.

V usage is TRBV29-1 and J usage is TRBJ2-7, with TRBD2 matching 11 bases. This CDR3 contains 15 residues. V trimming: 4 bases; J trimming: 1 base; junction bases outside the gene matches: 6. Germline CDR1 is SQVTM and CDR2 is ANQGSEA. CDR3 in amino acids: CSVVASGGPSYEQYF. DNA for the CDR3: TGCAGCGTTGTGGCTAGCGGGGGGCCTTCCTACGAGCAGTACTTC.

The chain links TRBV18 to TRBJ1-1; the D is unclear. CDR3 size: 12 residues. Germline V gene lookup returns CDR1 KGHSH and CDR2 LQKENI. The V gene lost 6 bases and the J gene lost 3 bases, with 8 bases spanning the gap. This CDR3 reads CASSLRDTEAFF. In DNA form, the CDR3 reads TGTGCCAGCTCGCTCCGGGACACTGAAGCTTTCTTT.

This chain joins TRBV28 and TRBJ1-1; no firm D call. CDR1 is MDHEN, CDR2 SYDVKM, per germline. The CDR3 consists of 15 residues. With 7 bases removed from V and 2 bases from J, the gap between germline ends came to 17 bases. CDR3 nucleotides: TGTGCCAGCACCCCAAACCCGGGCCCTAACACTGAAGCTTTCTTT. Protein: CASTPNPGPNTEAFF.

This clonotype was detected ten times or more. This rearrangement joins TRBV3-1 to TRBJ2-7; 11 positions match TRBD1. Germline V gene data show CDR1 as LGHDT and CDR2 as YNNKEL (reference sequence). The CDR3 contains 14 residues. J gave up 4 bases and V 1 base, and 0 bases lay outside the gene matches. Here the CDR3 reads CASSQGDRGYEQYF. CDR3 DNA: TGTGCCAGCAGCCAAGGGGACAGGGGGTACGAGCAGTACTTC.

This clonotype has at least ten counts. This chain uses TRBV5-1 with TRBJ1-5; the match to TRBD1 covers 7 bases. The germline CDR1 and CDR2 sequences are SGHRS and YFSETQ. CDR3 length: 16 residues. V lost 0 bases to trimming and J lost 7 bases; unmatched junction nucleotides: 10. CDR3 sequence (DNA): TGCGCCAGCAGCTTGGAATGGGCCAGGGGGAACCAGCCCCAGCATTTT. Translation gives CASSLEWARGNQPQHF.

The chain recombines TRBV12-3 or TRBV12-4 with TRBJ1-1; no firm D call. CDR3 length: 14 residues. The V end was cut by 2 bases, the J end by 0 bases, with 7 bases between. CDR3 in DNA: TGTGCCAGCAGTTTAAAACGGTTGAACACTGAAGCTTTCTTT. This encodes CASSLKRLNTEAFF.

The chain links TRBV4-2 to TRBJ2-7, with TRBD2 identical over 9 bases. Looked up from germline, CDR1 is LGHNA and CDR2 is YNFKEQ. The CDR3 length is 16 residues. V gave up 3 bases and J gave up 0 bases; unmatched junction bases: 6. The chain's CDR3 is CASSQGSGGISYEQYF. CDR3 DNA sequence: TGTGCCAGCAGCCAGGGGAGCGGGGGGATCTCCTACGAGCAGTACTTC.

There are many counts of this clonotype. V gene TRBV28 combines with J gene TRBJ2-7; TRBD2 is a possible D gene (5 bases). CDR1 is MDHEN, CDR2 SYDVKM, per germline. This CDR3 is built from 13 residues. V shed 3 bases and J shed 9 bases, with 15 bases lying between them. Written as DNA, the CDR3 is TGTGCCAGCAGTTTGAGTAGGGTAGAGGGGCAGTACTTC. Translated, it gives CASSLSRVEGQYF.

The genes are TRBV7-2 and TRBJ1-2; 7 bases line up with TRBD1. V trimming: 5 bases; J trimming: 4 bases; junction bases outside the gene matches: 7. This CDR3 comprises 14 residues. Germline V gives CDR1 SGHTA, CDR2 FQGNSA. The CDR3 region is CASSLGQATYGYTF. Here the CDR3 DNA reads TGTGCCAGCAGCCTTGGACAGGCAACCTATGGCTACACCTTC.